The 22 T cell receptor beta chains below come from one sample, sequenced in a study of cytomegalovirus exposure and HLA in healthy donors. The primer mix had 60 Vbeta and 13 Jbeta primers. Assay used: immunoSEQ multiplex PCR; TCRdb lists only in-frame clones, some missing. The sample contains 150,000 to 200,000 clones, around 85% of which appear only once. Sequencing was done on a sample of PBMCs. These receptors were obtained from a man aged 40-55 years in good health and CMV-seropositive.

V and J are TRBV6-1 and TRBJ2-3; a possible D gene is TRBD1 (6 bases). The germline V gene encodes CDR1 MNHNS and CDR2 SASEGT. Trimming took off 11 bases at V and 0 bases at J, with 18 bases between the two ends. The CDR3 length is 15 residues. CDR3 sequence: CASRMGARSTDTQYF. The CDR3, as DNA: TGTGCCTCACGAATGGGGGCGCGCAGCACAGATACGCAGTATTTT.

This rearrangement joins TRBV7-8 to TRBJ1-2; 8 bases map to TRBD1. Germline CDR1 is SGHVS and CDR2 is FQNEAQ. The V gene end was trimmed by 10 bases and the J gene end by 8 bases; junction bases not matched to a gene: 15. There are 14 residues in the CDR3. The CDR3: CATTGALSMGGYTF. For the CDR3, the DNA is TGTGCCACGACAGGGGCGTTATCGATGGGGGGCTACACCTTC.

The CDR3: CASSPTTGGDTEAFF. CDR3 DNA: TGCGCCAGCAGCCCGACCACAGGGGGGGACACTGAAGCTTTCTTT. The chain combines TRBV5-1 with TRBJ1-1; 8 positions match TRBD1. After removal of 4 bases from V and 3 bases from J, the junction contained 8 bases not matched to a gene. Germline CDR1 is SGHRS and CDR2 is YFSETQ. The CDR3 sequence is 15 residues long.

The chain carries TRBV7-9 and TRBJ2-7; 10 bases agree with TRBD1. Germline V gives CDR1 SEHNR, CDR2 FQNEAQ (reference sequence). This CDR3 has 14 amino acids. The trim removed 5 bases at V and 3 bases at J, leaving 4 bases unmatched. The CDR3 loop is CASSPGDRGYEQYF. The CDR3 bases are TGTGCCAGCAGCCCCGGGGACAGGGGCTACGAGCAGTACTTC.

V usage is TRBV12-5 and J usage is TRBJ1-1; D remains unclear. This CDR3 is built from 17 residues. Per germline, CDR1 LGHNT and CDR2 FRNRAP. Trimming left V 0 bases short and J 1 base short, with 15 bases between. CDR3 loop: CASGLVQVEAPNTEAFF. CDR3 coding DNA: TGTGCTAGTGGTTTGGTACAAGTGGAGGCGCCGAACACTGAAGCTTTCTTT.

The chain employs TRBV4-2 and TRBJ1-1; perhaps TRBD1 as D (5 bases). The germline CDR1 and CDR2 sequences are LGHNA and YNFKEQ. The V and J ends lost 4 bases and 4 bases respectively, with 10 bases between them. This CDR3 is built from 13 residues. The CDR3, as DNA: TGTGCCAGCAGCCGCTCGGGGGGCACTGAAGCTTTCTTT. Protein sequence: CASSRSGGTEAFF.

V and J are TRBV7-2 and TRBJ1-5, with D maybe TRBD1 (6 bases). The CDR3 has 16 amino acids. Germline CDR1 and CDR2: SGHTA and FQGNSA. The ends were cut back, 3 bases at V and 0 bases at J, with 12 bases in the middle. The CDR3 sequence: CASSFTGSYSNQPQHF. In DNA, the CDR3 is TGTGCCAGCAGCTTCACAGGGAGCTATAGCAATCAGCCCCAGCATTTT. The full variable domain, in which reference TRBV7-2 and TRBJ1-5 provide the parts outside the CDR3, is GAGVSQSPSNKVTEKGKDVELRCDPISGHTALYWYRQSLGQGLEFLIYFQGNSAPDKSGLPSDRFSAERTGGSVSTLTIQRTQQEDSAVYLCASSFTGSYSNQPQHFGDGTRLSIL.

V and J are TRBV7-2 and TRBJ2-2, with D perhaps TRBD2 (5 bases). This CDR3 has 14 residues. Germline V gene data show CDR1 as SGHTA and CDR2 as FQGNSA. Trimming removed 3 bases at V and 5 bases at J, with 10 bases between. The CDR3 DNA reads TGTGCCAGCAGCTTCGGGGTTAGGACCGGGGAGCTGTTTTTT. This sequence encodes CASSFGVRTGELFF.

This clone has more than one count but fewer than ten. The CDR3 DNA is TGTGCCAGCTCACCAGAGACAGGGAGAAACATTCAGTACTTC. As protein: CASSPETGRNIQYF. V usage is TRBV18 and J usage is TRBJ2-4; 7 nucleotides match TRBD1. In germline, CDR1 is KGHSH, CDR2 LQKENI. V lost 2 bases to trimming and J lost 6 bases; unmatched junction nucleotides: 4. CDR3 length: 14 residues. The complete variable domain, with remaining parts taken from reference TRBV18 and TRBJ2-4, reads NAGVMQNPRHLVRRRGQEARLRCSPMKGHSHVYWYRQLPEEGLKFMVYLQKENIIDESGMPKERFSAEFPKEGPSILRIQQVVRGDSAAYFCASSPETGRNIQYFGAGTRLSVL.

The chain joins TRBV27 to TRBJ2-5; no definite D call. CDR1 is MNHEY and CDR2 is SMNVEV in the germline V gene (reference sequence). The germline V and J ends were trimmed by 5 bases and 2 bases, with 12 bases remaining between them. This CDR3 is built from 14 residues. CDR3 protein: CASSRSHTQETQYF. The CDR3 DNA sequence: TGTGCCAGCAGTCGGAGCCATACTCAAGAGACCCAGTACTTC.

This chain connects TRBV10-2 to TRBJ2-3; TRBD2 matches at 13 bases. The germline V gene encodes CDR1 WSHSY and CDR2 SAAADI. V shed 7 bases, J shed 5 bases, and the junction held 9 bases outside the gene matches. This CDR3 has 16 amino acids. The CDR3 DNA follows: TGCGCCAGCACCGAACTAGCGGGGGGGCTGAGAGATACGCAGTATTTT. Encoded protein: CASTELAGGLRDTQYF.

The V call is TRBV4-2, the J call TRBJ1-6; 9 nucleotides line up with TRBD1. From germline, CDR1 is LGHNA and CDR2 YNFKEQ. The CDR3 covers 15 residues. V dropped 4 bases and J dropped 8; count of bases not matched to a gene: 6. This CDR3 reads CASSRRDREHSPLHF. DNA for the CDR3: TGTGCCAGCAGCCGCCGGGACAGGGAACATTCACCCCTCCACTTT.

The CDR3 spells CASSLGGQERNEQFF. CDR3 bases: TGTGCCAGCAGCTTGGGGGGACAGGAGAGGAATGAGCAGTTCTTC. The rearrangement uses TRBV7-8 and TRBJ2-1; 8 bases line up with TRBD1. The trim removed 3 bases at V and 7 bases at J, leaving 8 bases unmatched. CDR3 length: 15 residues. Germline values: CDR1 SGHVS, CDR2 FQNEAQ.

The V call is TRBV7-2, the J call TRBJ2-1, with 7 bases that match TRBD2. With V trimmed by 7 bases and J by 3 bases, 6 bases remained unmatched. Germline V gives CDR1 SGHTA, CDR2 FQGNSA. The CDR3 consists of 14 residues. For the CDR3, the DNA is TGTGCCAGCAACAAGGGCGGGGGCTACAATGAGCAGTTCTTC. Protein sequence: CASNKGGGYNEQFF. The variable domain in full, with the rest retrieved from reference TRBV7-2 and TRBJ2-1, is GAGVSQSPSNKVTEKGKDVELRCDPISGHTALYWYRQSLGQGLEFLIYFQGNSAPDKSGLPSDRFSAERTGGSVSTLTIQRTQQEDSAVYLCASNKGGGYNEQFFGPGTRLTVL.

As concerns this clone: The sample carries other DNA sequences with the same CDR3. CDR3 nucleotide sequence: TGTGCCAGCAGCTTAGTGGCGGGCTACGAGCAGTACTTC. Translated: CASSLVAGYEQYF. The V call is TRBV7-9, the J call TRBJ2-7; D may be TRBD2 (5 bases). Trimming removed 1 base from V and 3 bases from J, with 7 bases in between. The CDR3 consists of 13 residues. From germline, CDR1 is SEHNR and CDR2 FQNEAQ (reference sequence).

As to this clone: A junction end diverges from the germline sequence, so it may reflect a read error. The rearrangement links TRBV7-9 to TRBJ1-1, with a weak D call TRBD1 (5 bases). The CDR3 is 12 amino acids. The V gene's germline CDR1 is SEHNR and CDR2 FQNEAQ (reference sequence). DNA of the CDR3: TGTTCCAGCAGCCTAGTAGGGGCTGAAGCTTTCTTT. Translation gives CSSSLVGAEAFF.

V gene TRBV27 combines with J gene TRBJ2-7; a weak D match, TRBD2 (7 bases). Per the germline V gene, CDR1 is MNHEY and CDR2 is SMNVEV (reference sequence). The CDR3 sequence is 13 residues long. V was clipped by 2 bases and J by 5 bases, with 10 bases between them. The CDR3 is CASSLAGAHEQYF. For the CDR3, the DNA is TGTGCCAGCAGTTTAGCGGGGGCCCACGAGCAGTACTTC.

This clone was seen a single time. The rearrangement uses TRBV5-1 and TRBJ2-3; 8 bases align to TRBD2. CDR3 length: 17 amino acids. CDR1 is SGHRS and CDR2 is YFSETQ in the germline V gene. The junction had 10 bases not matched to a gene; V was cut back by 4 bases and J by 0 bases. This CDR3 reads CASSARGGMTSTDTQYF. In DNA form, the CDR3 reads TGCGCCAGCAGCGCGCGCGGGGGGATGACTAGCACAGATACGCAGTATTTT.

This clone has just a few counts. This chain uses TRBV6-1 with TRBJ1-1; D remains unclear. The CDR3 spans 12 residues. CDR1 MNHNS and CDR2 SASEGT come from the germline V gene. V was shortened by 6 bases and J by 1 base, with 6 bases between the two germline ends. The DNA of the CDR3 is TGTGCCAGCAGGGAGGGGAACACTGAAGCTTTCTTT. It translates to CASREGNTEAFF.

In nucleotides, the CDR3 is TGTGCCAGCAGCCAAGATCGGGGGGCGCTTAATTCACCCCTCCACTTT. It codes for CASSQDRGALNSPLHF. This sequence joins TRBV14 and TRBJ1-6, with D possibly TRBD1 on 6 matching bases. The CDR3 spans 16 residues. V lost 0 bases, J lost 6 bases, and 12 bases lay in between. CDR1 is SGHDN and CDR2 is FVKESK in the germline V gene.

The chain recombines TRBV5-8 with TRBJ2-2, with 11 bases that match TRBD1. The V segment lost 2 bases and the J segment 1 base; nucleotides outside the gene matches: 13. Germline V gene lookup returns CDR1 SGHTS and CDR2 YDEGEE. The CDR3 sequence is 20 residues long. The CDR3 coding sequence is TGTGCCAGCAGCTTCGTCCGGGGGACAGGGGGGTTGAGGAACACCGGGGAGCTGTTTTTT. Its protein product is CASSFVRGTGGLRNTGELFF.

Details on this clone: The junction and the germline gene differ at one end; a read error may be behind it. J is TRBJ2-1 and V is TRBV5-1; 7 bases agree with TRBD2. Germline V CDR1 and CDR2: SGHRS, YFSETQ. The CDR3 sequence is 12 residues long. CDR3 region: CASSRSGARRLF. Written as DNA, the CDR3 is TGCGCCAGCAGTCGAAGCGGGGCCCGACGACTCTTC.